The 13 T cell receptor beta chains in this list originate from one sample, sequenced in a study of blood T cell repertoires in COVID-19 (dated by TCRdb to the early 2020s). The method was the immunoSEQ multiplex PCR assay. TCRdb limited this immuneACCESS table to in-frame rearrangements with V and J called. A share of clones is missing; checked studies link under half to unresolved V genes, and the rest is unexplained. The sample yields 250,000 to 300,000 clones; roughly 90% were counted once. Jointly, the top ten make up approximately 10% of the sample. Material for sequencing was peripheral blood. Receptor source: a woman in her twenties or thirties with COVID-19, enrolled during active disease.

This clone was detected once. J is TRBJ2-7 and V is TRBV5-6; TRBD2 aligns across 10 bases. Germline values: CDR1 SGHDT, CDR2 YYEEEE. The V gene end was trimmed by 2 bases and the J gene end by 2 bases; junction bases not matched to a gene: 1. The CDR3 spans 14 residues. This CDR3 is CASSLAGGAYEQYF. The CDR3 DNA follows: TGTGCCAGCAGCTTAGCGGGAGGGGCCTACGAGCAGTACTTC.

The J gene is TRBJ1-1, the V gene TRBV19; 7 bases fit TRBD1. V lost 6 bases to trimming and J lost 7 bases; unmatched junction nucleotides: 8. Germline CDR1 and CDR2: LNHDA and SQIVND (reference sequence). CDR3 length: 13 residues. DNA of the CDR3: TGTGCCAGTAGCAACGAACAGGGGCTTGAAGCTTTCTTT. Its protein is CASSNEQGLEAFF.

J is TRBJ2-7 and V is TRBV3-1 (or the pseudogene TRBV3-2); D possibly corresponds to TRBD1 (5 bases). This CDR3 is built from 13 residues. CDR1 LGHDT and CDR2 YNNKEL come from the germline V gene (reference sequence). V lost 4 bases and J lost 5, with 12 bases in between. The CDR3 spells CASSPILGDEQYF. The CDR3 DNA reads TGTGCCAGCAGCCCTATTCTAGGGGACGAGCAGTACTTC.

V is TRBV11-2 and J is TRBJ1-6, with 8 bases identical to TRBD1. CDR3 size: 14 residues. Trimming removed 6 bases from V and 9 bases from J; junction bases left unmatched: 7. In germline, CDR1 is SGHAT, CDR2 FQNNGV. CDR3 loop: CASRLQGEVSPLHF. The DNA for the CDR3 is TGTGCCAGCAGGTTACAGGGGGAAGTTTCACCCCTCCACTTT.

The genes are TRBV6-4 and TRBJ2-2; possible D gene TRBD1, 6 bases. CDR3 length equals 16 residues. V was pared by 0 bases and J by 3 bases, with 11 bases between. Germline CDR1 is MRHNA and CDR2 is SNTAGT. The CDR3 is CASSDSARGDTGELFF. CDR3 bases: TGTGCCAGCAGTGACTCGGCCAGGGGAGACACCGGGGAGCTGTTTTTT.

The chain has TRBV9 and TRBJ2-7; TRBD2 aligns across 9 bases. This CDR3 is 15 amino acids long. Germline V gene lookup returns CDR1 SGDLS and CDR2 YYNGEE. Trimming took 4 bases from V and 7 from J; bases not matched to a gene: 12. The CDR3, as DNA: TGTGCCAGCAGCTTGAACTTAGCGGGAGAGGGAGAGCAGTACTTC. Its translation: CASSLNLAGEGEQYF.

CDR3 coding DNA: TGTGCCAGCAGTGCACTAGCGGGAGATTACAATGAGCAGTTCTTC. This codes for CASSALAGDYNEQFF. The chain links TRBV25-1 to TRBJ2-1; 11 bases align to TRBD2. Germline CDR1 is MGHDK and CDR2 is SYGVNS. The CDR3 consists of 15 residues. V lost 4 bases, J lost 4 bases, and 3 bases stayed unmatched.

The chain carries TRBV9 and TRBJ1-5, with 7 bases identical to TRBD1. The CDR3 is 14 amino acids. In germline, CDR1 is SGDLS, CDR2 YYNGEE. Germline trimming cut 1 base from V and 4 bases from J; bases unmatched to any gene: 2. CDR3 region: CASSVTGANQPQHF. The CDR3 DNA sequence: TGTGCCAGCAGCGTAACAGGGGCAAATCAGCCCCAGCATTTT.

This CDR3 is CASSLTADGGYEQYF. Written as DNA, the CDR3 is TGTGCCAGCAGCCTTACTGCGGACGGAGGCTACGAGCAGTACTTC. The chain is built from TRBV9 and TRBJ2-7; D is possibly TRBD2 (5 bases). V lost 4 bases, J lost 3 bases, and 17 bases lay in between. The germline V gene encodes CDR1 SGDLS and CDR2 YYNGEE. The CDR3 totals 15 residues.

V gene TRBV5-6 combines with J gene TRBJ1-4; unclear D gene. The V gene's germline CDR1 is SGHDT and CDR2 YYEEEE. This CDR3 region has 15 residues. Trimming took off 3 bases at V and 0 bases at J, with 9 bases between the two ends. As DNA, the CDR3 is TGTGCCAGCAGCTCCACGAGCTCAACTAATGAAAAACTGTTTTTT. Translated: CASSSTSSTNEKLFF. The full variable domain, rest sourced from reference TRBV5-6 and TRBJ1-4, is DAGVTQSPTHLIKTRGQQVTLRCSPKSGHDTVSWYQQALGQGPQFIFQYYEEEERQRGNFPDRFSGHQFPNYSSELNVNALLLGDSALYLCASSSTSSTNEKLFFGSGTQLSVL.

The chain employs TRBV6-4 and TRBJ2-1, with 11 bases lining up with TRBD2. Unmatched junction bases numbered 16, after V lost 3 bases and J lost 9 bases. The germline CDR1 and CDR2 sequences are MRHNA and SNTAGT. CDR3 length: 18 residues. The CDR3 region has the DNA TGTGCCAGCAGTGAGAGAGGGCTAGGACTAGCGGGCTCGGGTGAGCAGTTCTTC. The encoded protein is CASSERGLGLAGSGEQFF.

Worth noting for this clone: The same CDR3 is also encoded by other DNA sequences in this sample. Written as DNA, the CDR3 is TGTGCCAGCAGTTACGGGGGGGGCACAGATACGCAGTATTTT. Amino acid sequence: CASSYGGGTDTQYF. This chain links TRBV6-5 with TRBJ2-3; 7 positions match TRBD2. With 2 bases clipped from V and 1 base from J, the junction kept 0 bases outside the gene matches. The CDR3 consists of 14 residues. In germline, CDR1 is MNHEY, CDR2 SVGAGI.

The chain is built from TRBV11-3 and TRBJ2-2; no definite D call. There are 14 residues in the CDR3. Germline loops: CDR1 SGHNT, CDR2 YENEEA. V gave up 0 bases and J gave up 1 base, with 3 bases separating them. The CDR3: CASSLEQNTGELFF. The CDR3 nucleotides read TGTGCCAGCAGCTTAGAACAGAACACCGGGGAGCTGTTTTTT.